This T cell receptor beta chain was captured in a study of T cell responses to AZD1222 COVID-19 vaccine. Germline V gene sequence: CDR1 DFQATT, CDR2 SNEGSKA (reference sequence). Between the trimmed V and J ends, which lost 3 bases and 0 bases, there was a span of 6 bases. The CDR3 loop spans 14 amino acids. Some clones are missing from TCRdb's copy, which holds only in-frame ones; the method was immunoSEQ multiplex PCR. This sample has about 130,000 clones, with 92% found just once. Details on this clone: Its antigen is not known.

Study-wide results and limits: Nearly half of unique spike-specific TCRs reportedly avoided B.1.351 and B.1.1.7 mutated regions. The donor cohort was predominantly white British with a female majority, and clonal diversity may have been underestimated. The CD4 TCRs associated with vaccination extended across spike and predominated at 160-218 and 743-854.

The sample consisted of peripheral blood, taken on day 0 of AZD1222 vaccination. The TCR was taken from an adult in good health. V usage is TRBV20-1 and J usage is TRBJ2-6; D is ambiguous. The CDR3 DNA sequence: TGCAGTGCTAGTCCGACCTCTGGGGCCAACGTCCTGACTTTC. Protein sequence: CSASPTSGANVLTF.